This T cell receptor beta chain was captured in a study of T cell clonotyping in hematopoietic cell transplantation. About this clone itself: Its target is unknown.

Per germline, CDR1 SNHLY and CDR2 FYNNEI. The CDR3 has 15 amino acids. After removal of 3 bases from V and 7 bases from J, the junction contained 5 bases not matched to a gene. Findings and limits, study-wide: Few recipient clonotypes overlapped donors; over 95% were de novo at given depth. Recipient TCR diversity dropped after transplant; expanded clonotypes rose from day 30 to 180.

The table came from immunoSEQ multiplex PCR; TCRdb's copy has only in-frame clones and leaves some out. The sample records about 29,000 clones, about 94% being singletons. The sequence came from a female patient aged 45-65 years who had an allogeneic stem cell transplant from a related donor, so the T cells may come from the graft donor. Some clones in this sample may be carry-over from other donors' samples. The chain combines TRBV2 with TRBJ2-1, with 11 bases lining up with TRBD2. Here the sequenced sample was PBMCs, taken 100 days after allogeneic stem cell transplant. CDR3 in amino acids: CASSEALAGGNEQFF. In nucleotides, the CDR3 is TGTGCCAGCAGTGAGGCTCTAGCGGGGGGAAATGAGCAGTTCTTC.